The clone carrying this T cell receptor (beta chain) has only one observation. Trimming took off 3 bases at V and 0 bases at J, with 6 bases between the two ends. Germline lookup yields CDR1 KGHSH and CDR2 LQKENI. The CDR3 spans 14 residues. The data belong to a study of long-term antiretroviral therapy in people with HIV. Running of the v3.0 immunoSEQ assay took place at survey level. Method: immunoSEQ multiplex PCR; TCRdb's copy keeps in-frame clones and lacks some. The sample shows roughly 20,000 clones, around 82% of them seen only once. This sample comprised unsorted PBMCs, obtained 1.5 years after starting antiretroviral therapy. The chain is built from TRBV18 and TRBJ1-5; D possibly corresponds to TRBD1 (5 bases). The receptor was isolated from a man aged 25 to 40 with HIV. In DNA, the CDR3 is TGTGCCAGCTCACCGACAGTTAGCAATCAGCCCCAGCATTTT. Protein product: CASSPTVSNQPQHF. The variable domain in full, completed from reference TRBV18 and TRBJ1-5, reads NAGVMQNPRHLVRRRGQEARLRCSPMKGHSHVYWYRQLPEEGLKFMVYLQKENIIDESGMPKERFSAEFPKEGPSILRIQQVVRGDSAAYFCASSPTVSNQPQHFGDGTRLSIL.